The entry below gives a single T cell receptor (beta chain) sequence along with its context. Its antigen is undetermined. The PCR primers covered 54 TRBV and 13 TRBJ segments. Data came from immunoSEQ multiplex PCR; TCRdb stores just in-frame clones and leaves some out. The repertoire holds about 120,000 clones, with 92% as singletons. This sample was included in a study of T cell repertoires and HLA-DP antigens. Study summary: Transduced HeLa cells presented HLA-DP to CD4+ T cells.

Negative selection yielded untouched CD4+ T cells of average about 98% purity. This CDR3 comprises 14 residues. V trimming: 5 bases; J trimming: 3 bases; junction bases outside the gene matches: 5. Germline loops: CDR1 MNHEY, CDR2 SMNVEV (reference sequence). The gene calls are TRBV27 and TRBJ2-5; TRBD1 matches 8 bases. The sample taken for sequencing was CD4+ T cells from PBMCs. The TCR sequence derives from a woman younger than 35 in good health and CMV-seronegative. The DNA for the CDR3 is TGTGCCAGCAGTCCCCGGACAGGGAAAGAGACCCAGTACTTC. Encoded protein: CASSPRTGKETQYF.